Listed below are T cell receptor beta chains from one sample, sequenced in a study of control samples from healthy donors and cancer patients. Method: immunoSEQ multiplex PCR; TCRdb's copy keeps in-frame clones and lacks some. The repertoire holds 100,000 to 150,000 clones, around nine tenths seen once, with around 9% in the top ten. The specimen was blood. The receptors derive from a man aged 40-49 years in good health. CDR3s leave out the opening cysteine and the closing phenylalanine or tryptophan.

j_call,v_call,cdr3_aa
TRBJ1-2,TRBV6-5,ASRDGQGANYGYT
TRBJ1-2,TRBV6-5,ASRGQNYGYT
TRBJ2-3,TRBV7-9,ASSLPTGPIYTDTQY
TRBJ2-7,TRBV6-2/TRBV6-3,ASSRQGAPQIEQY
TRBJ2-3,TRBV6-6,ASTYTDTQY
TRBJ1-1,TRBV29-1,SVGTPSGTEAF
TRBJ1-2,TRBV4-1,ASSQSTVRNYGYT
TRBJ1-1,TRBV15,ATSRDLGDKGTEAF
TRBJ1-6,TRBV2,ASSEGLGSPLH
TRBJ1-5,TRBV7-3,ASSLSGDKPQH
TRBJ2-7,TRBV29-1,SVVPSGPTYEQY
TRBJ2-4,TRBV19,ASRSDRNIQY
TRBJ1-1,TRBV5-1,ASRMDRGLQNTEAF
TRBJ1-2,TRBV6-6,ASSGQGFYGYT
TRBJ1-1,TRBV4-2,ASSQGGSEAF
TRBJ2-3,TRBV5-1,ASSVTGPLTDTQY
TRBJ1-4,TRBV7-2,AGLNKEKLF
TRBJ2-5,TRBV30,ASTHQETQY
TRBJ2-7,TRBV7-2,ASSFTGTGAYEQY
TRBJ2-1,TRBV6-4,ASSGTSGSYNEQF
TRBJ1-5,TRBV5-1,ASSLVGDQPQH
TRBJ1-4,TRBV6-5,ASSLGKGEKLF
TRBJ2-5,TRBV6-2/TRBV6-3,ASSYSGTGQETQY
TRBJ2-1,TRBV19,ASSITGGGKVEQF
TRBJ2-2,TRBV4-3,ASSQEYSGAGELF
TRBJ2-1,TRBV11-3,ASSLDGGGYNEQF
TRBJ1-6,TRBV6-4,ASSASGRSSPLH
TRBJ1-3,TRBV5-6,ASSLDPTSSGNTIY
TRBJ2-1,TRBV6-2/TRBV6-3,ASSIRGTLYNEQF
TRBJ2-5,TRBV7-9,ASSLGLGAQGETQY
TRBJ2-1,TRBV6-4,ASSLEEYNEQF
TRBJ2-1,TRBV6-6,ASSYSGQGANEQF
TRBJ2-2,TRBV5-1,ASSSSGGAVGELF
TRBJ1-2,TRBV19,ASSTDRGLGYGYT
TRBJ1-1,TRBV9,ASSPHGQADNTEAF
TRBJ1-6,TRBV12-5,ASGLLQWGYRGHSPLH
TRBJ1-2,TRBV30,AWSVGIYGYT
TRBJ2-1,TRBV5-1,ASSLGAPGDPLRF
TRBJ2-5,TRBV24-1,ATSDLRGVQETQY
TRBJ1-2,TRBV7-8,ASRGTSYGYT
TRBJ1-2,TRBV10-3,AISEKNNYGYT
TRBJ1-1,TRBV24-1,ATSEKGEAF
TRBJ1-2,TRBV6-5,ASSSDYRYGYT
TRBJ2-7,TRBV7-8,ASSVMGVGEQY
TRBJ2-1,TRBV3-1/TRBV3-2,ASSRTSGGVGEQF
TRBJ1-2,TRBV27,ASSPNSGYGYT